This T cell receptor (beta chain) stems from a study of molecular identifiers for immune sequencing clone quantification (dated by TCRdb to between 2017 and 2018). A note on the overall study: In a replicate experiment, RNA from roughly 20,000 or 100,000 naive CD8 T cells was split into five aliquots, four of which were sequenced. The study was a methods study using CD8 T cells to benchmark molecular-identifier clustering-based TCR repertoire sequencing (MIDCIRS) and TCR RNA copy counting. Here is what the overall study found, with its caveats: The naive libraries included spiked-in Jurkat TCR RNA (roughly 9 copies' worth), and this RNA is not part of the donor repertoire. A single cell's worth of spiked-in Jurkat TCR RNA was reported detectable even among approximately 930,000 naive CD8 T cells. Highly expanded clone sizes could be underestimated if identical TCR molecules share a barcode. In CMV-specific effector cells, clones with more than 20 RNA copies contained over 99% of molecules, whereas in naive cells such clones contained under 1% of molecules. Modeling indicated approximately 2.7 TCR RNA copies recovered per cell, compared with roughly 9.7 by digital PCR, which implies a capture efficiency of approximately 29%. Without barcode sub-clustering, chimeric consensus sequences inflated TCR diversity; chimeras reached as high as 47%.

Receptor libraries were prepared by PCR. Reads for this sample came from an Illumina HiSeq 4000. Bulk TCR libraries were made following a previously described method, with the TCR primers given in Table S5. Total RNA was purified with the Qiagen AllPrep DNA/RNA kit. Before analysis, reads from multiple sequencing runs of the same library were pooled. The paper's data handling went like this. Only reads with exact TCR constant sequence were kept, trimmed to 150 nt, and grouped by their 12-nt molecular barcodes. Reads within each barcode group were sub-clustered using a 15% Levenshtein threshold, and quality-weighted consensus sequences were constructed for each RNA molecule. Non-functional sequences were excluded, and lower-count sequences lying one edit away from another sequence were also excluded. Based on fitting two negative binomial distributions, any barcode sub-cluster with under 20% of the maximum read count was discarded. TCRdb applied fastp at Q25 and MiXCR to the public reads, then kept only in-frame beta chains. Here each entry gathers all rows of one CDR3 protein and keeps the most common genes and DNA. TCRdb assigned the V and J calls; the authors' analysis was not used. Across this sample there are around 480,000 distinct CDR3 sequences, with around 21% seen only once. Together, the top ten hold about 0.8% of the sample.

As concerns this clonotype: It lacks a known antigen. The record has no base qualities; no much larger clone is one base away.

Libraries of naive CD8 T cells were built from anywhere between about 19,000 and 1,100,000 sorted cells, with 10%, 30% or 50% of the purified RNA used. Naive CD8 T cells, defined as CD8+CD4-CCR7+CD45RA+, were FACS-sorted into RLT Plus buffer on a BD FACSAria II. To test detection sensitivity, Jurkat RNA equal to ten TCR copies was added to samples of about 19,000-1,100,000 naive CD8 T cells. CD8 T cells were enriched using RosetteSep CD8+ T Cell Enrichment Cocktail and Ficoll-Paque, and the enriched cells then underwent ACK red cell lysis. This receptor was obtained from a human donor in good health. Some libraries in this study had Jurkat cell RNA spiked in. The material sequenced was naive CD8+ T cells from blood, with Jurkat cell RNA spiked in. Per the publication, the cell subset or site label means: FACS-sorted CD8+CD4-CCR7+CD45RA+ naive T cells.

The CDR3 protein sequence reads: CSVHPTGGENTEAFF. The nucleotides are TGCAGCGTCCACCCGACAGGGGGTGAGAACACTGAAGCTTTCTTT. Rearrangement joined TRBV29-1 to TRBJ1-1, with 9 junctional bases fitting TRBD1. Reading the germline V gene gives CDR1 SQVTM and CDR2 ANQGSEA. The germline V and J ends show losses of 6 bases and 1 base respectively, and no gene match explains 9 bases of the junction. Inclusive of the bounding cysteine and phenylalanine, the CDR3 is 15 residues long. The DNA shown is the 45-base CDR3, in frame from base 1.